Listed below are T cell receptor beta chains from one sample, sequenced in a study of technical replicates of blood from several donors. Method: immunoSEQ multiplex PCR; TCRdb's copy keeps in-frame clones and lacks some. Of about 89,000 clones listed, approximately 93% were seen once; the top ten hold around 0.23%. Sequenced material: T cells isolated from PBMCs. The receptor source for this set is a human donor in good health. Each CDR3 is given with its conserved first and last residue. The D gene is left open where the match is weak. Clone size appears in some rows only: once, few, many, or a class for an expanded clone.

CDR3 protein: CASLSSVAGSRSYEQYF
CDR3 DNA: TGTGCCAGCCTTTCCTCCGTTGCAGGTAGTCGCTCCTACGAGCAGTACTTC
D gene: NA
J gene: TRBJ2-7
clone size: NA
V gene: TRBV2

CDR3 protein: CAWSPGAYNEQFF
CDR3 DNA: TGTGCCTGGAGCCCGGGGGCCTACAATGAGCAGTTCTTC
D gene: NA
J gene: TRBJ2-1
clone size: NA
V gene: TRBV30

CDR3 protein: CASSFQTSPDTQYF
CDR3 DNA: TGTGCCAGCAGCTTCCAGACTAGTCCAGATACGCAGTATTTT
D gene: NA
J gene: TRBJ2-3
clone size: NA
V gene: TRBV9

CDR3 protein: CASSRRDRGRQPQHF
CDR3 DNA: TGTGCCAGCAGTCGCCGGGACAGGGGCCGGCAGCCCCAGCATTTT
D gene: TRBD1
J gene: TRBJ1-5
clone size: NA
V gene: TRBV28

CDR3 protein: CSVPDRGGEKLFF
CDR3 DNA: TGCAGCGTCCCGGACAGGGGAGGTGAAAAACTGTTTTTT
D gene: TRBD1
J gene: TRBJ1-4
clone size: NA
V gene: TRBV29-1

CDR3 protein: CASRETGGRHEQYF
CDR3 DNA: TGTGCCAGTAGGGAGACAGGGGGAAGGCACGAGCAGTACTTC
D gene: TRBD1
J gene: TRBJ2-7
clone size: NA
V gene: TRBV19

CDR3 protein: CASSESAGGYNEQFF
CDR3 DNA: TGTGCCAGCAGTGAATCAGCGGGAGGGTACAATGAGCAGTTCTTC
D gene: TRBD2
J gene: TRBJ2-1
clone size: NA
V gene: TRBV6-4

CDR3 protein: CASSLVRGTGAFNQPQHF
CDR3 DNA: TGTGCCAGCAGCTTAGTCCGGGGTACAGGGGCCTTCAATCAGCCCCAGCATTTT
D gene: TRBD1
J gene: TRBJ1-5
clone size: NA
V gene: TRBV7-9

CDR3 protein: CASSPGGLYEQYF
CDR3 DNA: TGTGCCAGCAGCCCAGGGGGGCTTTACGAGCAGTACTTC
D gene: NA
J gene: TRBJ2-7
clone size: NA
V gene: TRBV6-5

CDR3 protein: CASSSQGRPNTGELFF
CDR3 DNA: TGTGCCAGCTCATCCCAGGGGCGTCCCAACACCGGGGAGCTGTTTTTT
D gene: NA
J gene: TRBJ2-2
clone size: NA
V gene: TRBV18

CDR3 protein: CASSYGRGEVPYEQYF
CDR3 DNA: TGTGCCAGCAGTTACGGCCGGGGGGAAGTCCCCTACGAGCAGTACTTC
D gene: TRBD2
J gene: TRBJ2-7
clone size: NA
V gene: TRBV6-5

CDR3 protein: CASSDNPLRSYNEQFF
CDR3 DNA: TGTGCCAGCAGTGATAACCCACTGCGCTCCTACAATGAGCAGTTCTTC
D gene: NA
J gene: TRBJ2-1
clone size: NA
V gene: TRBV6-4

CDR3 protein: CASSFRWGSTDTQYF
CDR3 DNA: TGCGCCAGCAGCTTTCGGTGGGGCAGCACAGATACGCAGTATTTT
D gene: NA
J gene: TRBJ2-3
clone size: NA
V gene: TRBV5-1

CDR3 protein: CSVQTGGGKLFF
CDR3 DNA: TGCAGCGTTCAAACAGGGGGCGGAAAACTGTTTTTT
D gene: TRBD1
J gene: TRBJ1-4
clone size: NA
V gene: TRBV29-1

CDR3 protein: CASSLSGGYEQFF
CDR3 DNA: TGTGCCAGCAGTTTATCCGGGGGTTATGAGCAGTTCTTC
D gene: NA
J gene: TRBJ2-1
clone size: NA
V gene: TRBV27

CDR3 protein: CASSEWTSGAYNEQFF
CDR3 DNA: TGTGCCAGCAGCGAATGGACTAGCGGCGCCTACAATGAGCAGTTCTTC
D gene: TRBD2
J gene: TRBJ2-1
clone size: many
V gene: TRBV2

CDR3 protein: CASTGTGGQPQHF
CDR3 DNA: TGTGCCAGCACCGGCACAGGGGGGCAGCCCCAGCATTTT
D gene: TRBD1
J gene: TRBJ1-5
clone size: NA
V gene: TRBV7-8

CDR3 protein: CASSDIATRSYNEQFF
CDR3 DNA: TGCGCCAGCAGCGATATAGCGACCCGCTCCTACAATGAGCAGTTCTTC
D gene: NA
J gene: TRBJ2-1
clone size: NA
V gene: TRBV5-1

CDR3 protein: CASTQTISYEQYF
CDR3 DNA: TGTGCCAGCACCCAGACAATCTCCTACGAGCAGTACTTC
D gene: NA
J gene: TRBJ2-7
clone size: NA
V gene: TRBV7-9

CDR3 protein: CASKIGGLSTEAFF
CDR3 DNA: TGTGCCAGCAAAATAGGGGGTTTGAGCACTGAAGCTTTCTTT
D gene: NA
J gene: TRBJ1-1
clone size: NA
V gene: TRBV6-1

CDR3 protein: CVSSDFNRDTGELFF
CDR3 DNA: TGCGTCAGCAGTGATTTCAACCGGGACACCGGGGAGCTGTTTTTT
D gene: NA
J gene: TRBJ2-2
clone size: NA
V gene: TRBV10-1

CDR3 protein: CASSPRREPSEGYTF
CDR3 DNA: TGTGCCAGCAGCCCCCGGCGAGAGCCGTCGGAGGGCTACACCTTC
D gene: NA
J gene: TRBJ1-2
clone size: NA
V gene: TRBV9

CDR3 protein: CASTRGGNENTIYF
CDR3 DNA: TGCGCCAGCACGAGAGGGGGCAATGAAAACACCATATATTTT
D gene: TRBD1
J gene: TRBJ1-3
clone size: NA
V gene: TRBV10-1

CDR3 protein: CASSPGLAGGPGTDTQYF
CDR3 DNA: TGCGCCAGCAGCCCGGGACTAGCGGGGGGGCCTGGCACAGATACGCAGTATTTT
D gene: TRBD2
J gene: TRBJ2-3
clone size: NA
V gene: TRBV5-1

CDR3 protein: CASSLSSGSLAETQYF
CDR3 DNA: TGTGCCAGCAGTTTATCTAGCGGGAGTCTTGCGGAGACCCAGTACTTC
D gene: TRBD2
J gene: TRBJ2-5
clone size: once
V gene: TRBV27

CDR3 protein: CASTVREITRAGANVLTF
CDR3 DNA: TGTGCCAGTACGGTGCGGGAAATAACACGCGCTGGGGCCAACGTCCTGACTTTC
D gene: NA
J gene: TRBJ2-6
clone size: NA
V gene: TRBV19

CDR3 protein: CASSQGGGPIVSIQYF
CDR3 DNA: TGTGCCAGCAGCCAAGGCGGCGGGCCAATAGTGAGCATTCAGTACTTC
D gene: NA
J gene: TRBJ2-4
clone size: NA
V gene: TRBV4-2

CDR3 protein: CASSLSSGLAGEPEQFF
CDR3 DNA: TGTGCCAGCAGTTTAAGTTCGGGACTAGCGGGAGAGCCTGAGCAGTTCTTC
D gene: TRBD2
J gene: TRBJ2-1
clone size: NA
V gene: TRBV28

CDR3 protein: CASSQSSGSHSYNEQFF
CDR3 DNA: TGCGCCAGCAGCCAATCTAGCGGGAGTCACTCCTACAATGAGCAGTTCTTC
D gene: TRBD2
J gene: TRBJ2-1
clone size: NA
V gene: TRBV4-1

CDR3 protein: CASSVAGTTGDEQFF
CDR3 DNA: TGTGCCAGCAGCGTCGCCGGGACGACAGGCGATGAGCAGTTCTTC
D gene: NA
J gene: TRBJ2-1
clone size: NA
V gene: TRBV9

CDR3 protein: CASSSVGGVYEQYF
CDR3 DNA: TGTGCCAGCAGCTCCGTTGGGGGGGTCTACGAGCAGTACTTC
D gene: TRBD2
J gene: TRBJ2-7
clone size: few
V gene: TRBV2

CDR3 protein: CASSSTFENGTSGREQYF
CDR3 DNA: TGTGCCAGCAGCTCAACCTTTGAAAACGGGACTAGCGGGAGAGAGCAGTACTTC
D gene: TRBD2
J gene: TRBJ2-7
clone size: NA
V gene: TRBV5-6

CDR3 protein: CASSYRGGTTYEQYF
CDR3 DNA: TGTGCCAGCAGTTACAGGGGAGGGACAACCTACGAGCAGTACTTC
D gene: NA
J gene: TRBJ2-7
clone size: NA
V gene: TRBV6-5

CDR3 protein: CASGDRRPDTQYF
CDR3 DNA: TGTGCCAGCGGGGACAGGAGACCAGATACGCAGTATTTT
D gene: TRBD1
J gene: TRBJ2-3
clone size: NA
V gene: TRBV2

CDR3 protein: CASSPNLPETNEKLFF
CDR3 DNA: TGTGCCAGCTCACCAAATCTTCCAGAAACTAATGAAAAACTGTTTTTT
D gene: NA
J gene: TRBJ1-4
clone size: NA
V gene: TRBV18

CDR3 protein: CASSPLRGGDIQYF
CDR3 DNA: TGTGCCAGCAGCCCTCTGCGGGGAGGGGACATTCAGTACTTC
D gene: TRBD2
J gene: TRBJ2-4
clone size: NA
V gene: TRBV7-6

CDR3 protein: CAWEPGHLNTEAFF
CDR3 DNA: TGTGCCTGGGAACCGGGACACCTGAACACTGAAGCTTTCTTT
D gene: NA
J gene: TRBJ1-1
clone size: few
V gene: TRBV30

CDR3 protein: CASSAEWTGKPWGYEQYF
CDR3 DNA: TGTGCCAGCAGCGCAGAATGGACAGGCAAACCTTGGGGTTACGAGCAGTACTTC
D gene: TRBD1
J gene: TRBJ2-7
clone size: NA
V gene: TRBV5-4